The sequence of this T cell receptor beta chain was determined in a study of shared clonotypes between healthy human individuals. The study's findings and limits: The authors expected sequencing depth to affect clonotype sharing among donors.

The authors ran the assay at deep level. The method was immunoSEQ multiplex PCR; TCRdb's version includes in-frame clones alone and lacks a portion of them. The sample records 550,000 to 600,000 clones, around 81% being singletons. Samples left unsorted employed around 90 million PBMCs for genomic DNA. In germline, CDR1 is SEHNR, CDR2 FQNEAQ (reference sequence). The CDR3 is made up of 15 amino acids. V shed 1 base and J shed 1 base, with 7 bases lying between them. Remarks on this clone: Its antigen remains unidentified.

The clonotype originates from a woman in her thirties or forties in good health. Some clones in this sample may be carry-over from other donors' samples. The sample taken for sequencing was PBMCs. The V gene is TRBV7-9, the J gene TRBJ2-2; TRBD2 is a possible D gene (5 bases). The chain's CDR3 is CASSLEAGNTGELFF. Here the CDR3 DNA reads TGTGCCAGCAGCTTAGAGGCGGGGAACACCGGGGAGCTGTTTTTT. Combining the CDR3 with reference TRBV7-9 and TRBJ2-2 gives the whole variable domain DTGVSQNPRHKITKRGQNVTFRCDPISEHNRLYWYRQTLGQGPEFLTYFQNEAQLEKSRLLSDRFSAERPKGSFSTLEIQRTEQGDSAMYLCASSLEAGNTGELFFGEGSRLTVL.